This entry features one TCR beta chain sequence. 60 Vbeta and 13 Jbeta primers were used in PCR. Data came from immunoSEQ multiplex PCR; TCRdb stores just in-frame clones and leaves some out. The sample lists roughly 120,000 clones; about 8.6% were seen once. This sample was taken from a study of cytomegalovirus exposure and HLA in healthy donors. The CDR3 runs to 16 residues. The chain uses TRBV21-1 and TRBJ1-1; the D call of TRBD1 is as the table states it, not checked on the DNA. TRBV21-1 is noted as a pseudogene. The sample comprised PBMCs. The source of this sequence is a woman aged 40 to 49 in good health and CMV-seropositive. CDR3 amino acids: CASSASRGSEDTEAFF. The DNA of the CDR3 is TGTGCCAGCAGCGCATCCAGGGGGTCGGAAGACACTGAAGCTTTCTTT.